These T cell receptor beta chains were read from a single sample in a study of shared T cell receptors in the human thymus. Only in-frame clones appear in the TCRdb table, and some are missing; sequencing was by immunoSEQ multiplex PCR. The repertoire has 600,000 or so clones, 87% of them found once; the top ten carry roughly 0.0087%. The sample was also reused in another study, on human thymus T cells.

The sequencing input was thymocytes. The receptors here all came from a boy younger than two with a congenital heart defect. Both conserved end residues are part of each CDR3. D genes are given only for firm matches. Some rows have no size entry. The others give once, few or many, or a class for an expanded clone.

clone size | J gene | D gene | V gene | CDR3 DNA | CDR3 protein
few | TRBJ1-6 | NA | TRBV6-4 | TGTGCCAGCAGTGACGCCAGGTTAAGTTCACCCCTCCACTTT | CASSDARLSSPLHF
NA | TRBJ2-1 | TRBD2 | TRBV10-3 | TGTGCCATCAGTGGGGCGGTAGCGGGAGTTCGAGTTCACAATGAGCAGTTCTTC | CAISGAVAGVRVHNEQFF
NA | TRBJ1-6 | NA | TRBV7-2 | TGTGCCAGCAGCTTCCGGGAGATTAATTCACCCCTCCACTTT | CASSFREINSPLHF
few | TRBJ2-7 | NA | TRBV30 | TGTGCCTGGAGTGTATTTCCCGAGGACGAGGGTCCCTACGAGCAGTACTTC | CAWSVFPEDEGPYEQYF
NA | TRBJ2-3 | TRBD2 | TRBV9 | TGTGCCAGCAGCGTAGGAGCGGGGGGGCTCACAGATACGCAGTATTTT | CASSVGAGGLTDTQYF
NA | TRBJ2-2 | TRBD2 | TRBV5-1 | TGCGCCAGCAGCTTTCGTCCGGGACTAGCGGGAGGTGGGACCGGGGAGCTGTTTTTT | CASSFRPGLAGGGTGELFF
NA | TRBJ2-1 | TRBD1 | TRBV5-1 | TGCGCCAGCAGCCGTGGACAGGGCTCCCTCAATGAGCAGTTCTTC | CASSRGQGSLNEQFF
once | TRBJ1-2 | NA | TRBV7-2 | TGTGCCAGCAGCTCTAAACTAAAAAAGGTGTACACCTTC | CASSSKLKKVYTF
NA | TRBJ2-7 | TRBD1 | TRBV15 | TGTGCCACCAGCAGTCAGCGACAGGGTCGATACGAGCAGTACTTC | CATSSQRQGRYEQYF
NA | TRBJ1-1 | TRBD1 | TRBV27 | TGTGCCAGCAGACGGGACAGGGGGGCTGAAGCTTTCTTT | CASRRDRGAEAFF
once | TRBJ2-7 | TRBD2 | TRBV15 | TGTGCCACCAGCAGAGACATAGCGGGAGTTCTCCACGAGCAGTACTTC | CATSRDIAGVLHEQYF
few | TRBJ2-7 | NA | TRBV10-2 | TGCGCCACCAAACTAGAATCTCGACCACCCTACGAGCAGTACTTC | CATKLESRPPYEQYF
NA | TRBJ2-7 | TRBD1 | TRBV29-1 | TGCAGCGTCGTTTCGACAGGGAATTACGAGCAGTACTTC | CSVVSTGNYEQYF
NA | TRBJ2-1 | NA | TRBV6-1 | TGTGCCAGCAGACCGCCCACACATGAGCAGTTCTTC | CASRPPTHEQFF
NA | TRBJ1-2 | NA | TRBV6-6 | TGTGCCAGCAGTTACCGGGAGATCATCAGGTGTGGCTACACCTTC | CASSYREIIRCGYTF
NA | TRBJ2-1 | NA | TRBV5-6 | TGTGCCAGCAGCTTCCCTAGACTAGTCCGCTCCTACAATGAGCAGTTCTTC | CASSFPRLVRSYNEQFF
NA | TRBJ2-3 | TRBD1 | TRBV29-1 | TGCCCCCTACGGGCACAGGGGGCGGGTACGCAGTATTTT | CPLRAQGAGTQYF
once | TRBJ2-5 | TRBD2 | TRBV7-2 | TGTGCCAGCAGCTCATCCGGGACTAGCGGCCACAAAAGAGTGGAGACCCAGTACTTC | CASSSSGTSGHKRVETQYF
NA | TRBJ1-1 | NA | TRBV15 | TGTGCCACCAGCAGAGTACAGGGATGCACTGAAGCTTTCTTT | CATSRVQGCTEAFF
NA | TRBJ2-2 | NA | TRBV28 | TGTGCCAGCAGTTTTAGTGGGAACACCGGGGAGCTGTTTTTT | CASSFSGNTGELFF
NA | TRBJ1-2 | NA | TRBV2 | TGTGCCAGCAGCGATAACAGGGTACAATATGGCTACACCTTC | CASSDNRVQYGYTF
few | TRBJ1-4 | TRBD1 | TRBV5-1 | TGCGCCAGCAGCTTGGTTACAGGGGTAGGAGAAAAACTGTTTTTT | CASSLVTGVGEKLFF
NA | TRBJ2-7 | TRBD2 | TRBV2 | TGTGCCAGCAGTGAAGTAAGGGGACTAGACCCCTACGAGCAGTACTTC | CASSEVRGLDPYEQYF
NA | TRBJ2-5 | TRBD2 | TRBV9 | TGTGCCAGCAGCGTAACTAGCGGGCGGAAAGAGACCCAGTACTTC | CASSVTSGRKETQYF
NA | TRBJ2-1 | TRBD1 | TRBV7-9 | TGTGCCAGCAGCAAACGGGACAGCGTCTACAATGAGCAGTTCTTC | CASSKRDSVYNEQFF
NA | TRBJ2-5 | TRBD2 | TRBV7-9 | TGTGCCAGCAGCCGTGGACTAGCGGGCGGTAGAAAGACCCAGTACTTC | CASSRGLAGGRKTQYF
once | TRBJ2-1 | NA | TRBV9 | TGTGCCAGCAGCGCGACAAACGCGATCGATGAGCAGTTCTTC | CASSATNAIDEQFF
NA | TRBJ2-1 | TRBD2 | TRBV7-7 | TGTGCCAGCAGTGAGGTTAGCGGGAGCATGCCATCCTACAATGAGCAGTTCTTC | CASSEVSGSMPSYNEQFF
NA | TRBJ2-3 | TRBD2 | TRBV4-3 | TGCGCCAGCAGCCAAGATCCACTAGCGGGCACAGATACGCAGTATTTT | CASSQDPLAGTDTQYF
NA | TRBJ2-7 | TRBD1 | TRBV7-2 | TGTGCCAGCAGCTTAGGTATGGGGACAGGGGCCTTCTACGAGCAGTACTTC | CASSLGMGTGAFYEQYF
once | TRBJ2-7 | NA | TRBV7-2 | TGTGCCAGCAGCTTCCGGGGGGCGGGTTACGAGCAGTACTTC | CASSFRGAGYEQYF
NA | TRBJ1-1 | TRBD1 | TRBV5-5 | TGTGCCAGCAGCCGCGACAGGGACGGTAGGAGCACTGAAGCTTTCTTT | CASSRDRDGRSTEAFF
few | TRBJ2-3 | NA | TRBV5-6 | TGTGCCAGCAGCTTCCAGGGATTCTCGACAGATACGCAGTATTTT | CASSFQGFSTDTQYF
NA | TRBJ1-5 | TRBD1 | TRBV10-3 | TGTGCCATCAGTAAGGGGGCGATTTTTAGCAATCAGCCCCAGCATTTT | CAISKGAIFSNQPQHF
NA | TRBJ1-2 | TRBD1 | TRBV27 | TGTGCCGCCGTCGACAGGGAGGCGGAGGGCTACACCTTC | CAAVDREAEGYTF
NA | TRBJ2-7 | NA | TRBV7-6 | TGTGCCAGCAGCTTAGTGACTCGAGGAGAGGCTTTCGAGCAGTACTTC | CASSLVTRGEAFEQYF
NA | TRBJ1-3 | TRBD1 | TRBV7-9 | TGTGCCAGCAGCTTAGGCGAGACAGGGAAACTCAGCAACACCATATATTTT | CASSLGETGKLSNTIYF
NA | TRBJ2-2 | TRBD2 | TRBV27 | TGTGCCAGCAGTTTAAGGGCGGGGGTTCTCGGGGAGCTGTTTTTT | CASSLRAGVLGELFF
NA | TRBJ2-1 | TRBD1 | TRBV6-1 | TGTGCCAGCATAGGGACGGACAGGGATATCGATGAGCAGTTCTTC | CASIGTDRDIDEQFF
NA | TRBJ2-7 | TRBD1 | TRBV6-1 | TGTGCCAGCAGTGCATATCCGGGACAGGGCTCCTACGAGCAGTACTTC | CASSAYPGQGSYEQYF
NA | TRBJ1-1 | NA | TRBV19 | TGTGCCAGTACCACGAGATCCCAGGGCCGGAACACCGAAGCTTTCTTT | CASTTRSQGRNTEAFF
NA | TRBJ2-7 | TRBD2 | TRBV12-5 | TGTGCTAGTGGTGGGACGAAGGGACTAGCGGGAACGGACGAGCAGTACTTC | CASGGTKGLAGTDEQYF
NA | TRBJ2-7 | TRBD2 | TRBV29-1 | TGCAGCGTTTCGGGACTAGCGGGAGGTCCGTCCTACGAGCAGTACTTC | CSVSGLAGGPSYEQYF